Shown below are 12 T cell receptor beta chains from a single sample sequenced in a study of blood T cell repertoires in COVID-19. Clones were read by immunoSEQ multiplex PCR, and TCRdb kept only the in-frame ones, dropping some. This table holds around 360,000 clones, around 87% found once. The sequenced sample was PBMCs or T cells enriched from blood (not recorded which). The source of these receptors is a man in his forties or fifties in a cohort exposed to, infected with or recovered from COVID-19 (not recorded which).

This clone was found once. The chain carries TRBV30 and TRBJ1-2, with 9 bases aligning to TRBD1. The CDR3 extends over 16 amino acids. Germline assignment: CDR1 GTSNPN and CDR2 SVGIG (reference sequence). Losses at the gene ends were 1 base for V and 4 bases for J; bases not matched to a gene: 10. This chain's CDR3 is CAWSAPDRDRVYGYTF. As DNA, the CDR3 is TGTGCCTGGAGTGCCCCGGACCGGGACAGGGTCTATGGCTACACCTTC.

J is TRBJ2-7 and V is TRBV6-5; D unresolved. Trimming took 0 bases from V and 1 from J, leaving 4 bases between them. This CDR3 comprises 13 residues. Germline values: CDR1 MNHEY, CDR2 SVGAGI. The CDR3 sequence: CASSYSQSYEQYF. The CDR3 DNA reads TGTGCCAGCAGTTACTCCCAGTCCTACGAGCAGTACTTC.

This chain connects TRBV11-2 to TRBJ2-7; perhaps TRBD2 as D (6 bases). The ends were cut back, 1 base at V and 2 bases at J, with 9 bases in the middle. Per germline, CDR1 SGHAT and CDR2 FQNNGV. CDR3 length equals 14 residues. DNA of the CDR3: TGTGCCAGCAGCTTAGGCGGGACCACCTACGAGCAGTACTTC. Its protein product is CASSLGGTTYEQYF.

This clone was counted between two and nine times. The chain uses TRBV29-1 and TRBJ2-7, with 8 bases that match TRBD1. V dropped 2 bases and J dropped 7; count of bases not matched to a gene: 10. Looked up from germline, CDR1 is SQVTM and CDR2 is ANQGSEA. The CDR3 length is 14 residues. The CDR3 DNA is TGCAGCGTTGAAAGGGGGCAGGGGGCGCGTGAGCAGTACTTC. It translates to CSVERGQGAREQYF.

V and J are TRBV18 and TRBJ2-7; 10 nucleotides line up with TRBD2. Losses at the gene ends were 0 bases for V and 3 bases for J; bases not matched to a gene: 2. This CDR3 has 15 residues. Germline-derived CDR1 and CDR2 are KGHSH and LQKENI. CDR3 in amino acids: CASSPPSGRLYEQYF. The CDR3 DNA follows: TGTGCCAGCTCACCACCTAGCGGGAGGCTCTACGAGCAGTACTTC.

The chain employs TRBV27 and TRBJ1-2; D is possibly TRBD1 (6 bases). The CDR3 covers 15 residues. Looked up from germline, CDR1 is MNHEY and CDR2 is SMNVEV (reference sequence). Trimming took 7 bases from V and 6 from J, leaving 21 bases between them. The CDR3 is CASTSTDSLSNGYTF. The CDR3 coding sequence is TGTGCCAGCACCTCAACGGACAGTCTTAGTAATGGCTACACCTTC.

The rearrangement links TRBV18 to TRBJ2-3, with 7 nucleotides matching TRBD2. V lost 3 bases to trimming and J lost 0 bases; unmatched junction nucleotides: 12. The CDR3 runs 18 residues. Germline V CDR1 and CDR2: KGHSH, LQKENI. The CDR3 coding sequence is TGTGCCAGCTCACCCCATCGCCTGGCGGGAGATAGCACAGATACGCAGTATTTT. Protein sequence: CASSPHRLAGDSTDTQYF.

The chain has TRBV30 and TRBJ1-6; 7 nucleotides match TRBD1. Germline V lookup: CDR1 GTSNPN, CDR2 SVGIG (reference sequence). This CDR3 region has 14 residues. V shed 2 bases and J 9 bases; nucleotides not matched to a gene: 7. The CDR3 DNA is TGTGCCTGGAGTTTGGGGGCAGGGGGTTCACCCCTCCACTTT. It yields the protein CAWSLGAGGSPLHF.

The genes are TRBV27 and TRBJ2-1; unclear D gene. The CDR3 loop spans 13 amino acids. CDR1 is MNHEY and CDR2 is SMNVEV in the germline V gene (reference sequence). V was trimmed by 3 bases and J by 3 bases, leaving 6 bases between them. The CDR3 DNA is TGTGCCAGCAGTTTTAGTGACTACAATGAGCAGTTCTTC. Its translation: CASSFSDYNEQFF.

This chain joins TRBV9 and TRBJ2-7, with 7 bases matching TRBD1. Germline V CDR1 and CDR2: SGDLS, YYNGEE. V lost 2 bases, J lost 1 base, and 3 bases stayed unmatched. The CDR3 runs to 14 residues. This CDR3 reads CASSVGQESYEQYF. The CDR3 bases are TGTGCCAGCAGCGTTGGACAGGAGTCCTACGAGCAGTACTTC. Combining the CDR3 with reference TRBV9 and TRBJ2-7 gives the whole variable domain DSGVTQTPKHLITATGQRVTLRCSPRSGDLSVYWYQQSLDQGLQFLIQYYNGEERAKGNILERFSAQQFPDLHSELNLSSLELGDSALYFCASSVGQESYEQYFGPGTRLTVT.

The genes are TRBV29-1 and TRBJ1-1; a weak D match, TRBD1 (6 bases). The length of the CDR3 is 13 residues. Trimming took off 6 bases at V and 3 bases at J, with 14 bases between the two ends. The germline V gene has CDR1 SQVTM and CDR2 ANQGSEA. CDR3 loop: CSVDTGSDTEAFF. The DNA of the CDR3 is TGCAGCGTGGATACAGGGAGCGACACTGAAGCTTTCTTT.

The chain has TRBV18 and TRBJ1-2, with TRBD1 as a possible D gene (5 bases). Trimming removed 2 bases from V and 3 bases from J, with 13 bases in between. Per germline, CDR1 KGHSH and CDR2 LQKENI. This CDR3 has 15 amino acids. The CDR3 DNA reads TGTGCCAGCTCACCAGGAGGGGTCGTTGACTATGGCTACACCTTC. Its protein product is CASSPGGVVDYGYTF.